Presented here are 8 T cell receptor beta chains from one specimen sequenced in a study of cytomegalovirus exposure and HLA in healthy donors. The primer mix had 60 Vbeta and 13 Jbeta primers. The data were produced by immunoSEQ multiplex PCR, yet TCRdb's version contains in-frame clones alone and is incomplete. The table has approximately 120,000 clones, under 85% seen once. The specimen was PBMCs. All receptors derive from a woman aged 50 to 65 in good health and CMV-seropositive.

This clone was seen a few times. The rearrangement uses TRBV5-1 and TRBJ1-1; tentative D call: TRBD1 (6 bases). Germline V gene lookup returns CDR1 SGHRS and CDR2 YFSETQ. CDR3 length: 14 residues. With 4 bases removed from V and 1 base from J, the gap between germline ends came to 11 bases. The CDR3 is CASSPQGQNTEAFF. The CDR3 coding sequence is TGCGCCAGCAGCCCGCAGGGACAGAACACTGAAGCTTTCTTT.

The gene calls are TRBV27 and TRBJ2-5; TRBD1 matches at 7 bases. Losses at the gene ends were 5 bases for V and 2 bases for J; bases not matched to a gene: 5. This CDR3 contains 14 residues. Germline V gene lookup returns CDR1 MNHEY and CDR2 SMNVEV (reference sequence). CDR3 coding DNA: TGTGCCAGCAGTACCGGGACAGCACAAGAGACCCAGTACTTC. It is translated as CASSTGTAQETQYF.

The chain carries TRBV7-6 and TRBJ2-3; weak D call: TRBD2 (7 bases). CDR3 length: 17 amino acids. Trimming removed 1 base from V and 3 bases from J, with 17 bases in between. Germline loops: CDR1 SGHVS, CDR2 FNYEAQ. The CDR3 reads CASSLVTGGFDTDTQYF. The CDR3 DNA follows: TGTGCCAGCAGCTTAGTTACGGGGGGCTTTGATACAGATACGCAGTATTTT.

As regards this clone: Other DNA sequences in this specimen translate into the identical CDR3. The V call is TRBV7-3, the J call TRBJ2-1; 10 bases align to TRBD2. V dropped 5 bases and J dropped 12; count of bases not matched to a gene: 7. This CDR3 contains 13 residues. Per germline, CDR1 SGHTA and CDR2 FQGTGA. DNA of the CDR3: TGTGCCAGCAGCCCACTAGCGGGGACCCGGCAGTTCTTC. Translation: CASSPLAGTRQFF.

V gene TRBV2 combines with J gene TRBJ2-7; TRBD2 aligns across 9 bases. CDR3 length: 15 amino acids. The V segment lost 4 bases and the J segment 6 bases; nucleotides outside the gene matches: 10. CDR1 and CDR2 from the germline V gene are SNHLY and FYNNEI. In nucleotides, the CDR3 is TGTGCCAGCAGTGGCGGGGGGGCCATATCTCGCGAGCAGTACTTC. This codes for CASSGGGAISREQYF.

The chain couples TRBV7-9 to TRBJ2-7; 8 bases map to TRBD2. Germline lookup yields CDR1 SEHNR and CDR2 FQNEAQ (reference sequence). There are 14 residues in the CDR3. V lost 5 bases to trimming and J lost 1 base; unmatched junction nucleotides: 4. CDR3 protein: CASSPSGSSYEQYF. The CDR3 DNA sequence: TGTGCCAGCAGCCCGAGCGGGAGTTCCTACGAGCAGTACTTC.

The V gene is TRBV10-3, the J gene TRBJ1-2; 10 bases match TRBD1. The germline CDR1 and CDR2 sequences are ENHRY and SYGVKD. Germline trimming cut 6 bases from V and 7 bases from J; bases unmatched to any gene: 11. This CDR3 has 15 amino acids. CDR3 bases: TGTGCCATCAGGGCTGGACAGGGGGGACTCGGTGGCTACACCTTC. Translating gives CAIRAGQGGLGGYTF.

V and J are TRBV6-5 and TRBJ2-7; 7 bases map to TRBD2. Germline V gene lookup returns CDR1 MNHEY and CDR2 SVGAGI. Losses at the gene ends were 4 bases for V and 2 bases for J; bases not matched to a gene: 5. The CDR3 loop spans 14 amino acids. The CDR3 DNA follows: TGTGCCAGCAGTTTGGGGGGGAGTACCTACGAGCAGTACTTC. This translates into CASSLGGSTYEQYF.